The 19 T cell receptor beta chains in this list originate from one sample, sequenced in a study of T-cell reconstitution after alpha-beta-depleted transplantation in children. This sample's TCRbeta library carried unique molecular identifier barcodes. From the PCR reads, TCRdb called clonotypes with MiXCR, one entry per CDR3 protein. This table has 550,000 to 600,000 distinct CDR3 sequences, under 30% appearing once. This specimen consisted of PBMCs, mostly from graft donor cells, obtained 360 days after TCRalphabeta/CD19-depleted stem cell transplant. Receptors originate from a boy under two years old who had a stem cell transplant for acute myeloid leukemia, so the T cells may come from the graft donor.

There are many counts of this clonotype. The chain couples TRBV9 to TRBJ1-6; D perhaps matches TRBD1 (5 bases). Per germline, CDR1 SGDLS and CDR2 YYNGEE. Trimming stripped 4 bases from V and 8 bases from J, with 16 bases between. This CDR3 has 15 amino acids. Written as DNA, the CDR3 is TGTGCCAGCAGCCTACGTGGGGGGAGTGATTCACCCCTCCACTTT. It specifies CASSLRGGSDSPLHF.

This clonotype was counted at least ten times. This chain links TRBV20-1 with TRBJ2-2, with unresolved D. Between the trimmed V and J ends, which lost 1 base and 5 bases, there was a span of 8 bases. Germline V CDR1 and CDR2: DFQATT, SNEGSKA (reference sequence). The CDR3 length is 13 residues. This chain's CDR3 is CSARAPGTGELFF. In DNA, the CDR3 is TGCAGTGCTAGAGCCCCTGGGACCGGGGAGCTGTTTTTT.

At least ten counts were recorded for this clonotype. The chain carries TRBV29-1 and TRBJ2-1, with 7 bases matching TRBD1. This CDR3 region has 14 residues. The germline V gene has CDR1 SQVTM and CDR2 ANQGSEA. The V and J ends lost 4 bases and 4 bases, in that order; junction bases with no gene match: 7. CDR3 residues: CSVAHRTGYNEQFF. DNA of the CDR3: TGCAGCGTTGCACATCGGACAGGTTACAATGAGCAGTTCTTC.

This clonotype was picked up many times. The rearrangement joins TRBV20-1 to TRBJ1-1; 7 positions agree with TRBD1. CDR3 length: 14 amino acids. V dropped 3 bases and J dropped 1; count of bases not matched to a gene: 5. Germline CDR1 is DFQATT and CDR2 is SNEGSKA (reference sequence). This chain's CDR3 is CSASAGTANTEAFF. DNA for the CDR3: TGCAGTGCTAGTGCCGGGACAGCGAACACTGAAGCTTTCTTT.

The chain uses TRBV5-1 and TRBJ2-5; a weak D match, TRBD1 (5 bases). The V and J ends lost 4 bases and 1 base respectively, with 14 bases between them. The CDR3 is 15 residues long. Germline CDR1 reads SGHRS; CDR2 reads YFSETQ. The CDR3 protein is CASSTSDQGQETQYF. In nucleotides, the CDR3 is TGCGCCAGCAGCACCTCGGACCAGGGCCAAGAGACCCAGTACTTC.

The sample holds many counts of this clonotype. The chain joins TRBV27 to TRBJ2-7; a weak D match, TRBD2 (5 bases). CDR3 length: 16 residues. V was trimmed by 2 bases and J by 1 base, leaving 15 bases between them. Germline CDR1 is MNHEY and CDR2 is SMNVEV (reference sequence). CDR3 sequence: CASSLSEGSVSYEQYF. In nucleotides, the CDR3 is TGTGCCAGCAGTTTAAGTGAGGGTTCGGTATCCTACGAGCAGTACTTC.

This clonotype was counted many times. The rearrangement links TRBV29-1 to TRBJ2-7; the match to TRBD1 covers 7 bases. The CDR3 length is 15 residues. V was clipped by 0 bases and J by 2 bases; unmatched bases: 7. CDR1 is SQVTM and CDR2 is ANQGSEA in the germline V gene. CDR3 nucleotides: TGCAGCGTTGAAGACGGGACACAGGGGACCTACGAGCAGTACTTC. This encodes CSVEDGTQGTYEQYF.

This clonotype appeared many times. The rearrangement links TRBV12-3 or TRBV12-4 to TRBJ2-3; D not certain. The CDR3 consists of 12 residues. Trimming left V 6 bases short and J 6 bases short, with 10 bases between. This CDR3 is CASSLTADTQYF. CDR3 sequence (DNA): TGTGCCAGCAGCCTAACTGCTGATACGCAGTATTTT.

CDR3 in amino acids: CASSVGQRVDIQYF. The CDR3 coding sequence is TGTGCCAGCAGCGTCGGACAAAGGGTGGACATTCAGTACTTC. The chain carries TRBV7-2 and TRBJ2-4, with a possible D match to TRBD1 (5 bases). V was clipped by 5 bases and J by 8 bases, with 16 bases between them. CDR1 and CDR2 from the germline V gene are SGHTA and FQGNSA. The CDR3 is 14 residues long. The variable domain in full, completed from reference TRBV7-2 and TRBJ2-4, reads GAGVSQSPSNKVTEKGKDVELRCDPISGHTALYWYRQSLGQGLEFLIYFQGNSAPDKSGLPSDRFSAERTGGSVSTLTIQRTQQEDSAVYLCASSVGQRVDIQYFGAGTRLSVL.

This clonotype has more than one count but fewer than ten. This chain connects TRBV7-2 to TRBJ2-4; possibly TRBD2 for D (7 bases). V was pared by 5 bases and J by 5 bases, with 16 bases between. This CDR3 has 15 amino acids. The germline CDR1 and CDR2 sequences are SGHTA and FQGNSA. Written as DNA, the CDR3 is TGTGCCAGCAGCATTACGGGGGGCGGGGAAAACATTCAGTACTTC. Translation gives CASSITGGGENIQYF.

This clonotype has at least ten counts. The chain combines TRBV20-1 with TRBJ2-3; D is possibly TRBD1 or TRBD2 (5 bases each). Trimming cost V 1 base and J 11 bases, with 10 bases left between them. The CDR3 covers 11 residues. The V gene's germline CDR1 is DFQATT and CDR2 SNEGSKA (reference sequence). The CDR3 loop is CSARGPGGQYF. CDR3 DNA sequence: TGCAGTGCTAGAGGGCCTGGGGGGCAGTATTTT.

In its sample, this clonotype was seen many times. The chain links TRBV12-3 or TRBV12-4 to TRBJ2-3; 7 bases fit TRBD1. This CDR3 contains 14 residues. The V gene end was trimmed by 5 bases and the J gene end by 2 bases; junction bases not matched to a gene: 4. The CDR3 bases are TGTGCCAGCAGTCGGGACAGATCCACAGATACGCAGTATTTT. This gives the protein CASSRDRSTDTQYF.

The J gene is TRBJ2-3, the V gene TRBV20-1; 8 bases agree with TRBD2. CDR3 length: 16 amino acids. Germline lookup yields CDR1 DFQATT and CDR2 SNEGSKA (reference sequence). Trimming at V came to 2 bases and at J to 1 base, leaving 8 bases not matched to a gene. The CDR3 DNA follows: TGCAGTGCTAGAAAATGGGGTAGCGGGGGCACAGATACGCAGTATTTT. It is translated as CSARKWGSGGTDTQYF.

This clonotype was observed a handful of times. The chain links TRBV28 to TRBJ2-7, with D tentatively TRBD2 (6 bases). The CDR3 extends over 13 amino acids. Per germline, CDR1 MDHEN and CDR2 SYDVKM. Trimming pared 2 bases from V and 3 bases from J, leaving 8 bases between. The DNA for the CDR3 is TGTGCCAGCAGTTTAGGGGGGTTCTACGAGCAGTACGTC. It yields the protein CASSLGGFYEQYV.

At least ten counts were recorded for this clonotype. The gene calls are TRBV4-2 and TRBJ2-2; D not certain. Germline V gene data show CDR1 as LGHNA and CDR2 as YNFKEQ. This CDR3 is 15 amino acids long. V was cut by 0 bases and J by 0 bases, with 5 bases left in between. The DNA of the CDR3 is TGTGCCAGCAGCCAAGACAGCCCGAACACCGGGGAGCTGTTTTTT. Translated, it gives CASSQDSPNTGELFF.

The rearrangement joins TRBV2 to TRBJ2-1; 9 positions agree with TRBD1. The trim removed 3 bases at V and 8 bases at J, leaving 5 bases unmatched. The CDR3 length is 14 residues. Germline loops: CDR1 SNHLY, CDR2 FYNNEI. The CDR3 DNA is TGTGCCAGCAGTGACCACAGGGGGCCTGATGAGCAGTTCTTC. This codes for CASSDHRGPDEQFF.

This chain joins TRBV20-1 and TRBJ2-5; 10 positions match TRBD1. CDR1 DFQATT and CDR2 SNEGSKA come from the germline V gene (reference sequence). The CDR3 runs to 15 residues. Trimming took 2 bases from V and 5 from J; bases not matched to a gene: 8. This CDR3 reads CSARPGTGAMETQYF. The CDR3 DNA follows: TGCAGTGCTAGACCCGGGACAGGGGCTATGGAGACCCAGTACTTC.

This clonotype was found a few times. CDR3 sequence: CASSVRRETGELFF. The DNA for the CDR3 is TGTGCCAGCAGCGTTAGAAGAGAGACCGGGGAGCTGTTTTTT. The V call is TRBV11-3, the J call TRBJ2-2; D is ambiguous. The ends were cut back, 5 bases at V and 5 bases at J, with 12 bases in the middle. The germline V gene has CDR1 SGHNT and CDR2 YENEEA. The CDR3 spans 14 residues.

This clonotype came up a few times. The J gene is TRBJ2-2, the V gene TRBV20-1, with D possibly matching TRBD1 (6 bases). The CDR3 spans 13 residues. Germline-derived CDR1 and CDR2 are DFQATT and SNEGSKA (reference sequence). Trimming cost V 6 bases and J 15 bases, with 23 bases left between them. CDR3 in DNA: TGCAGTGCGGCGGACAGAAATTTAGGGGTGATGTTTTTT. This codes for CSAADRNLGVMFF.